This entry describes one T cell receptor beta chain. As yet, its antigen is unknown. The PCR had 60 Vbeta and 13 Jbeta primers. Only in-frame clones appear in the TCRdb table, and some are missing; sequencing was by immunoSEQ multiplex PCR. The sample includes fewer than 200,000 clones, roughly 75% of them seen just once. The source of the sample is a study of cytomegalovirus exposure and HLA in healthy donors. As for the study in general: An early data release held about 85 million unique TCRs from HLA-typed donors. Findings and caveats of the study: Most TCR beta V segments were productive about 90% or about 30% of the time in an earlier analysis. Immune exposure information comprised only CMV serostatus.

V was shortened by 4 bases and J by 4 bases, with 8 bases between the two germline ends. The CDR3 runs to 12 residues. Germline-derived CDR1 and CDR2 are SNHLY and FYNNEI. The sequence was obtained from a man aged 35-49 years in good health and CMV-seronegative. The specimen was PBMCs. The V gene is TRBV2, the J gene TRBJ2-7; possibly TRBD1 for D (5 bases). In DNA, the CDR3 is TGTGCCAGCAGTGCAGACAGATACGAGCAGTACTTC. This encodes CASSADRYEQYF.